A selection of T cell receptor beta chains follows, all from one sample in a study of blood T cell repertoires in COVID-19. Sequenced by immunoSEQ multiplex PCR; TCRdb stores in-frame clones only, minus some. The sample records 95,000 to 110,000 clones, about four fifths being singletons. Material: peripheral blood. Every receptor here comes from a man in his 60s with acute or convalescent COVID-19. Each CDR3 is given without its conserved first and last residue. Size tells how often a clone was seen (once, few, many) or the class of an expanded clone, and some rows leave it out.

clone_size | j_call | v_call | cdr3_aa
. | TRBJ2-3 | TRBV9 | ASSETLRLAGGRDTQY
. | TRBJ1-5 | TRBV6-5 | ASSYSSSNQPQH
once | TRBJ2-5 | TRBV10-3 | ATGAGEETQY
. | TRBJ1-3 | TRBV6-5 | ASRARGGGNTIY
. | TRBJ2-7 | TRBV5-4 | ASSLGGQVGEQY
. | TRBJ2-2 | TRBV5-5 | ASGGQVIGELF
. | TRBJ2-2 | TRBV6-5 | ASSRSGTANGELF
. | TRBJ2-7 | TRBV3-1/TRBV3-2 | ASSPDRASGRTYEQY
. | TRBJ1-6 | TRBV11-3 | ASSKTGLGSPLH
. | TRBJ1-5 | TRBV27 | ASSQSRGIQPQH
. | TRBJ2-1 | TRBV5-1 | ASSRISGSSYNEQF
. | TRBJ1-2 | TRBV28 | ASSLTGGWNGYT
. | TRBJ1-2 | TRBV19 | ASSAGGYRLANYGYT
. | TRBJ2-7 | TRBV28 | ASSPGPGSSYEQY
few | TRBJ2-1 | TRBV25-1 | ASSVSGRAIEQF
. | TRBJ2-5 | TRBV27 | ASSLPGAGTQY
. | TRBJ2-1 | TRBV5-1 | ASSPIASGGFNEQF